The 13 T cell receptor beta chains listed next were all sequenced from one sample in a study of cytomegalovirus exposure and HLA in healthy donors (dated by TCRdb to the late 2010s). The library was generated by the immunoSEQ multiplex PCR assay. For the multiplex PCR, a mixture combining 60 forward primers for TCR Vbeta segments and 13 reverse primers for TCR Jbeta segments was used. This is the immuneACCESS table as TCRdb keeps it, with only in-frame sequences that have V and J called. A part of the clones is gone; compared with another copy, unresolved V genes explain less than half, and the rest is unexplained. The table for this sample lists under 200,000 clones; around 85% of them were counted only once. The ten biggest clones cover approximately 2.2% of the sample. Source material: PBMCs. These receptors came from a male donor in good health and CMV-seronegative.

The chain joins TRBV6-6 to TRBJ2-7, with 7 positions matching TRBD1. The V and J ends lost 8 bases and 5 bases, in that order; junction bases with no gene match: 12. Per the germline V gene, CDR1 is MNHNY and CDR2 is SVGAGI (reference sequence). The CDR3 loop spans 14 amino acids. The CDR3 is CASSYQGDVDEQYF. CDR3 DNA: TGTGCCAGCTCCTACCAGGGGGATGTCGACGAGCAGTACTTC.

The rearrangement uses TRBV10-3 and TRBJ1-1; TRBD1 might be the D (6 bases). The germline V gene encodes CDR1 ENHRY and CDR2 SYGVKD. The CDR3 totals 14 residues. Trimming shortened V by 6 bases and J by 4 bases, and 15 bases separated the two germline ends. The CDR3 protein is CAIRSSGASTEAFF. Here the CDR3 DNA reads TGTGCCATCAGGTCCTCAGGGGCTAGCACTGAAGCTTTCTTT.

This clone is a singleton in its sample. Other DNA sequences in the sample encode the same CDR3. CDR3 DNA sequence: TGTGCCAGCAGCTTCCGACAGGGGGCCTACGAGCAGTACTTC. This encodes CASSFRQGAYEQYF. The chain uses TRBV13 and TRBJ2-7; TRBD1 matches at 9 bases. J was trimmed by 2 bases and V by 3 bases; bases with no gene match: 2. The CDR3 contains 14 residues. Germline V lookup: CDR1 PRHDT, CDR2 FYEKMQ (reference sequence).

The CDR3 nucleotides read TGTGCCAGCACACGCCGGGACAGGGGGGGAAACACCGGGGAGCTGTTTTTT. Its protein is CASTRRDRGGNTGELFF. The V and J genes are TRBV19 and TRBJ2-2, with 11 bases identical to TRBD1. Unmatched junction bases numbered 11, after V lost 9 bases and J lost 2 bases. This CDR3 spans 17 amino acids. The V gene's germline CDR1 is LNHDA and CDR2 SQIVND (reference sequence).

The CDR3 nucleotides read TGTGCCAGCAGCCCCGGACAGGGAGTATCCTACGAGCAGTACTTC. This encodes CASSPGQGVSYEQYF. This sequence joins TRBV7-9 and TRBJ2-7; 8 positions agree with TRBD1. This CDR3 has 15 residues. V shed 5 bases, J shed 1 base, and the junction held 7 bases outside the gene matches. From germline, CDR1 is SEHNR and CDR2 FQNEAQ (reference sequence).

This chain connects TRBV18 to TRBJ1-2; 8 bases match TRBD1. Germline lookup yields CDR1 KGHSH and CDR2 LQKENI. V gave up 3 bases and J gave up 4 bases; unmatched junction bases: 10. This CDR3 has 16 amino acids. CDR3 sequence reads: CASSPSMTDRGYGYTF. The CDR3, as DNA: TGTGCCAGCTCACCTTCAATGACCGACAGGGGCTATGGCTACACCTTC.

V is TRBV30 and J is TRBJ1-5, with D perhaps TRBD1 (6 bases). From germline, CDR1 is GTSNPN and CDR2 SVGIG (reference sequence). V gave up 0 bases and J gave up 1 base, with 13 bases separating them. The CDR3 totals 16 residues. This CDR3 reads CAWSVKGGGSNQPQHF. The CDR3 nucleotides are TGTGCCTGGAGTGTAAAAGGGGGTGGGAGCAATCAGCCCCAGCATTTT. Together with reference TRBV30 and TRBJ1-5, the CDR3 gives the full variable domain: SQTIHQWPATLVQPVGSPLSLECTVEGTSNPNLYWYRQAAGRGLQLLFYSVGIGQISSEVPQNLSASRPQDRQFILSSKKLLLSDSGFYLCAWSVKGGGSNQPQHFGDGTRLSIL.

This chain uses TRBV11-2 with TRBJ1-4, with D unclear. Per the germline V gene, CDR1 is SGHAT and CDR2 is FQNNGV. The CDR3 is 15 amino acids. Trimming pared 5 bases from V and 8 bases from J, leaving 18 bases between. The CDR3 reads CASSTSGNSREKLFF. The CDR3 DNA reads TGTGCCAGCAGCACCTCCGGCAACTCGAGGGAAAAACTGTTTTTT.

The chain couples TRBV5-1 to TRBJ1-4; D may be TRBD1 (5 bases). Germline loops: CDR1 SGHRS, CDR2 YFSETQ. CDR3 size: 16 residues. Trimming shortened V by 0 bases and J by 5 bases, and 14 bases separated the two germline ends. The CDR3 is CASSLDFNRPNEKLFF. The CDR3 bases are TGCGCCAGCAGCTTGGATTTTAACAGGCCCAATGAAAAACTGTTTTTT.

The count of this clone is one. Additional DNA sequences in this sample encode the identical CDR3. In DNA, the CDR3 is TGTGCCAGCAGTGAAGTGCCGGGACAGGGCAACTATGGCTACACCTTC. Translating gives CASSEVPGQGNYGYTF. This chain joins TRBV6-1 and TRBJ1-2; the match to TRBD1 covers 9 bases. The germline V gene has CDR1 MNHNS and CDR2 SASEGT. V was clipped by 1 base and J by 2 bases; unmatched bases: 5. This CDR3 has 16 residues.

The rearrangement joins TRBV6-1 to TRBJ1-4; a possible D gene is TRBD1 (5 bases). The CDR3 runs to 14 residues. Germline V gene sequence: CDR1 MNHNS, CDR2 SASEGT. V was cut by 11 bases and J by 4 bases, with 17 bases left in between. This CDR3 is CAGGRGIFNEKLFF. The CDR3 DNA follows: TGTGCCGGCGGACGGGGGATATTTAATGAAAAACTGTTTTTT.

This clone was picked up a small number of times. Other DNA sequences of this sample code for an identical CDR3. The chain links TRBV5-4 to TRBJ2-1; D is possibly TRBD2 (6 bases). The germline V gene has CDR1 SGHNT and CDR2 YYREEE (reference sequence). Between the trimmed V and J ends, which lost 0 bases and 6 bases, there was a span of 7 bases. CDR3 length: 13 amino acids. Here the CDR3 DNA reads TGTGCCAGCAGCTTGGTGGGAGGCAATGAGCAGTTCTTC. Translation gives CASSLVGGNEQFF.

The chain joins TRBV11-2 to TRBJ1-1; tentative D call: TRBD1 (6 bases). The V end lost 5 bases, the J end lost 5 bases, and 12 bases lay between the germline ends. Germline V gene lookup returns CDR1 SGHAT and CDR2 FQNNGV. The length of the CDR3 is 13 residues. The CDR3 loop is CASSPGVETEAFF. DNA of the CDR3: TGTGCCAGCAGCCCAGGGGTCGAGACTGAAGCTTTCTTT. The full variable domain, in which reference TRBV11-2 and TRBJ1-1 provide the parts outside the CDR3, is EAGVAQSPRYKIIEKRQSVAFWCNPISGHATLYWYQQILGQGPKLLIQFQNNGVVDDSQLPKDRFSAERLKGVDSTLKIQPAKLEDSAVYLCASSPGVETEAFFGQGTRLTVV.